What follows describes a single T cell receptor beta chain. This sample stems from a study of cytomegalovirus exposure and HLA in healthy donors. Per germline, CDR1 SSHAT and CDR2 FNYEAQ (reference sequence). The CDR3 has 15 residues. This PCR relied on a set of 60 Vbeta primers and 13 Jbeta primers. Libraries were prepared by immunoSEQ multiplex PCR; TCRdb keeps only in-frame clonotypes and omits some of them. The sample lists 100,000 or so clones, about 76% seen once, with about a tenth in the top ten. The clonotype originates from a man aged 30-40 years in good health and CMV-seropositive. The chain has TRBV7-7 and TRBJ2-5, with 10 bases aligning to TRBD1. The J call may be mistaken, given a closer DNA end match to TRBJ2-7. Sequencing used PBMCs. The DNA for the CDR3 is TGTGCCAGCAGCCTCCCGGGACAGGGGTCCTACGAGCAGTACTTC. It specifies CASSLPGQGSYEQYF.